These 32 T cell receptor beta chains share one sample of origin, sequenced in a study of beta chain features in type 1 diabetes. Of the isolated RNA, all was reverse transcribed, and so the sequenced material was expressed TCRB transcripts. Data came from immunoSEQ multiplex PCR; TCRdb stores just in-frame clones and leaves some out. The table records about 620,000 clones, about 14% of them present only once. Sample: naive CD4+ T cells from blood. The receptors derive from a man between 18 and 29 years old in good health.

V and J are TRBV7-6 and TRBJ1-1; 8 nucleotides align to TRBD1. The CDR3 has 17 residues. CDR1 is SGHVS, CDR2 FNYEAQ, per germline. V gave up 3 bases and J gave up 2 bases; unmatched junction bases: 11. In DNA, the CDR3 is TGTGCCAGCAGCTTTTCCCATCGGGACAGGTTCAACACTGAAGCTTTCTTT. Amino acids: CASSFSHRDRFNTEAFF.

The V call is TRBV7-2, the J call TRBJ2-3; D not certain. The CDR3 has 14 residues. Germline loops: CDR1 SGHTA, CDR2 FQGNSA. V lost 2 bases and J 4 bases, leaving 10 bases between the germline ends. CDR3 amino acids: CASSLSPGPDTQYF. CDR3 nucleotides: TGTGCCAGCAGCTTAAGCCCTGGCCCAGATACGCAGTATTTT.

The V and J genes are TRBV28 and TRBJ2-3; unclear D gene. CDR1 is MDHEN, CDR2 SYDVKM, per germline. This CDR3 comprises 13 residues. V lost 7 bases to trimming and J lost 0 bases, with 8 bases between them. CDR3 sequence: CASKGDSTDTQYF. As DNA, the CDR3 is TGTGCCAGCAAGGGCGACAGCACAGATACGCAGTATTTT.

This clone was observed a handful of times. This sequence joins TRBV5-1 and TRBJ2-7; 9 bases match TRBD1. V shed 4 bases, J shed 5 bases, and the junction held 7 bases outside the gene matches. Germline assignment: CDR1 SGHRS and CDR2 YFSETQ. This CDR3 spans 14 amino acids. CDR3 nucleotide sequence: TGCGCCAGCAGCCTAGGGACAGGGCAAAACGAGCAGTACTTC. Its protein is CASSLGTGQNEQYF.

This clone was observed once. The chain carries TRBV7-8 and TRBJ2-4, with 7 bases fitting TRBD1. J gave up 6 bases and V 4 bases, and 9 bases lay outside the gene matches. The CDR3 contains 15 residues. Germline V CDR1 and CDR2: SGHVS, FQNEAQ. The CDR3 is CASSSYRGGRNIQYF. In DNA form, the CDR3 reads TGTGCCAGCAGCTCATACAGGGGCGGTAGAAACATTCAGTACTTC.

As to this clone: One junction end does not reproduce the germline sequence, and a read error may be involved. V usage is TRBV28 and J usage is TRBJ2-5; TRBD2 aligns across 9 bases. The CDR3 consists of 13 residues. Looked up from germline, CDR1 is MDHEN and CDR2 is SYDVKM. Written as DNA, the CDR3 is TGTGCCAGCAGTTTATTGACGCGGGGGGGCCCCCACTTC. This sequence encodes CASSLLTRGGPHF.

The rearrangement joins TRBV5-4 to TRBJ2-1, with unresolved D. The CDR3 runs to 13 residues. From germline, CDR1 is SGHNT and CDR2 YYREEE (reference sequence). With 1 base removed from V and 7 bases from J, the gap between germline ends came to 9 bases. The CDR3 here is CASSLLTANEQFF. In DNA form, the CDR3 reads TGTGCCAGCAGCTTGTTAACGGCGAATGAGCAGTTCTTC.

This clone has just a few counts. DNA of the CDR3: TGTGCCAGCAGTTTAAGGACGCTCCCCCTCCACTTT. Amino acid sequence: CASSLRTLPLHF. This chain links TRBV28 with TRBJ1-6; no clear D. There are 12 residues in the CDR3. The V and J ends lost 2 bases and 13 bases respectively, with 9 bases between them. CDR1 and CDR2 (germline): MDHEN, SYDVKM.

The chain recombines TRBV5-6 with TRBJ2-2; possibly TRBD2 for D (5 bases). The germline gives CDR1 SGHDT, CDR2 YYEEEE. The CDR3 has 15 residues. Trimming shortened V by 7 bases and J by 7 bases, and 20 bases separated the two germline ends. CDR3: CASGSRWPRGGELFF. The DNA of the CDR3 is TGTGCCAGCGGGAGCCGATGGCCCCGGGGCGGGGAGCTGTTTTTT.

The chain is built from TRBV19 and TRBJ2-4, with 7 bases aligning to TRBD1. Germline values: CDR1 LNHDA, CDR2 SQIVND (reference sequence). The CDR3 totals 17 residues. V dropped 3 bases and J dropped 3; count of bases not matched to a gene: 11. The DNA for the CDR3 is TGTGCCAGTAGTATGGGCGTTCTGGGACAGCTCAAAAACATTCAGTACTTC. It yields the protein CASSMGVLGQLKNIQYF.

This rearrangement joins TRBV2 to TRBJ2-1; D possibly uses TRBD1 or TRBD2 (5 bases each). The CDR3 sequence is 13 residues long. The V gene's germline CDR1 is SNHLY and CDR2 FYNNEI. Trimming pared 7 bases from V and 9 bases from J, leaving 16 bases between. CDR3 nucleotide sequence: TGTGCCAGCATGGGGGTGAGTCGGGGTGAGCAGTTCTTC. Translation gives CASMGVSRGEQFF.

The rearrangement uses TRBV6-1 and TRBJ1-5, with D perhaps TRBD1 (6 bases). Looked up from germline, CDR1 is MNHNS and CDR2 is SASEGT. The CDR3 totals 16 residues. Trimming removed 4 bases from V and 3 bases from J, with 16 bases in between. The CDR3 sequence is CASSGTPGAINQPQHF. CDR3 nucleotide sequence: TGTGCCAGCAGTGGAACCCCAGGGGCTATCAATCAGCCCCAGCATTTT.

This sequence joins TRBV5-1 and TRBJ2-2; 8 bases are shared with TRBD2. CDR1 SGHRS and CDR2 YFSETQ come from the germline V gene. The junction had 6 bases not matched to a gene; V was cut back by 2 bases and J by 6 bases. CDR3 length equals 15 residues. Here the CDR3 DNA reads TGCGCCAGCAGCTTAGCGGGAGAAGTCCCCGGGGAGCTGTTTTTT. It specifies CASSLAGEVPGELFF.

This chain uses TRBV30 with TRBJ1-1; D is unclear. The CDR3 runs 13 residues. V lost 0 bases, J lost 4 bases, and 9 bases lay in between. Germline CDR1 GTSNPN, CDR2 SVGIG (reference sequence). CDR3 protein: CAWSVGVFTEAFF. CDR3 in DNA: TGTGCCTGGAGTGTGGGTGTTTTCACTGAAGCTTTCTTT.

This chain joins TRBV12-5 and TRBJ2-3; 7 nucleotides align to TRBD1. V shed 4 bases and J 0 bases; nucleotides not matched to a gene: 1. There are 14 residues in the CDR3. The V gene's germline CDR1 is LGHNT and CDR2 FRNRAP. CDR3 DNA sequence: TGTGCTAGTGGTTCGGACAGGAGCACAGATACGCAGTATTTT. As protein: CASGSDRSTDTQYF. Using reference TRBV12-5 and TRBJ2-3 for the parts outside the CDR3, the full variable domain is DARVTQTPRHKVTEMGQEVTMRCQPILGHNTVFWYRQTMMQGLELLAYFRNRAPLDDSGMPKDRFSAEMPDATLATLKIQPSEPRDSAVYFCASGSDRSTDTQYFGPGTRLTVL.

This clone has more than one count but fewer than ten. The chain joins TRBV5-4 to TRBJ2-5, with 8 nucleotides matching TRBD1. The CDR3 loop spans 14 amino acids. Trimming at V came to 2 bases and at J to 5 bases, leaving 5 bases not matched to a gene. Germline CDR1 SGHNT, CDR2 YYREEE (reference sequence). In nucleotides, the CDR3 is TGTGCCAGCAGCTTCAGACAGGGGAGGGAGACCCAGTACTTC. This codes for CASSFRQGRETQYF.

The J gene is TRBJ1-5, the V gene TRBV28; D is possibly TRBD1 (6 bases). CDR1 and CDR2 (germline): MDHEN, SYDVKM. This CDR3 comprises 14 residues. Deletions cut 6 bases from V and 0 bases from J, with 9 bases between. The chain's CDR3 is CASSRTVSNQPQHF. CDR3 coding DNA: TGTGCCAGCAGCCGGACAGTTAGCAATCAGCCCCAGCATTTT.

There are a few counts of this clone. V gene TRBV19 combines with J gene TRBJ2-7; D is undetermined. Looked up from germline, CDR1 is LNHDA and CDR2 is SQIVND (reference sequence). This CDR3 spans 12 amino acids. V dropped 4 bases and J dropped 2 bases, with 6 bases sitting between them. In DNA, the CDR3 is TGTGCCAGTAGTAGCAGCCCCTACGAGCAGTACTTC. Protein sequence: CASSSSPYEQYF.

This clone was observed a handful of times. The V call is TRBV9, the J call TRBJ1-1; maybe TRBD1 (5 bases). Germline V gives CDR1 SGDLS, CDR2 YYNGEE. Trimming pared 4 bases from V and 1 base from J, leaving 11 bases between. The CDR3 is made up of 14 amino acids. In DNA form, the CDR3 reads TGTGCCAGCAGCCGACTAGGACAGAACACTGAAGCTTTCTTT. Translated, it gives CASSRLGQNTEAFF.

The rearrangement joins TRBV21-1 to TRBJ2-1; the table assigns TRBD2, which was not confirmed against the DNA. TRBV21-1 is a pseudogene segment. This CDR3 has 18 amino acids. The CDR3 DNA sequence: TGTGCCAGCAGCAAATCACCACCTCGGCGGGTCGGTATCTATGAGCAGTTCTTC. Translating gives CASSKSPPRRVGIYEQFF.

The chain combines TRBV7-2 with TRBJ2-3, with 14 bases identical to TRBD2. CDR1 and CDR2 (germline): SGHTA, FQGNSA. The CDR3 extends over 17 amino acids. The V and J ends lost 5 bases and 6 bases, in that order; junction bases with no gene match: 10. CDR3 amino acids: CASSPSRLAGGPDTQYF. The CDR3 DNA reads TGTGCCAGCAGCCCGAGCCGACTAGCGGGAGGGCCCGATACGCAGTATTTT.

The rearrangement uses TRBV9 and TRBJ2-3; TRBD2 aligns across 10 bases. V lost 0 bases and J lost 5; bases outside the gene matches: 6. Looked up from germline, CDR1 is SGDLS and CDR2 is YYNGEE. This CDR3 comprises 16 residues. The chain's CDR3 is CASSVGKAGGLDTQYF. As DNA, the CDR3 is TGTGCCAGCAGCGTAGGGAAAGCGGGAGGGCTAGATACGCAGTATTTT.

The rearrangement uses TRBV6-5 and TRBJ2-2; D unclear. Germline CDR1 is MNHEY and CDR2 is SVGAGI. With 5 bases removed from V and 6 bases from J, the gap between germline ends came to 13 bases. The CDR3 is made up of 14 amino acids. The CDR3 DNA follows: TGTGCCAGCAGTCCCCAGCTGCTGGCCGGGGAGCTGTTTTTT. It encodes CASSPQLLAGELFF.

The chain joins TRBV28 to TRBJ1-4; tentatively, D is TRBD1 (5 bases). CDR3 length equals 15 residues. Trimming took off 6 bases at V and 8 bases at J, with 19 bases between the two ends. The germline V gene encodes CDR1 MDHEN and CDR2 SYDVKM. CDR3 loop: CASSPPGAVREKLFF. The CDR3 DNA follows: TGTGCCAGCAGCCCTCCCGGGGCGGTGCGGGAAAAACTGTTTTTT.

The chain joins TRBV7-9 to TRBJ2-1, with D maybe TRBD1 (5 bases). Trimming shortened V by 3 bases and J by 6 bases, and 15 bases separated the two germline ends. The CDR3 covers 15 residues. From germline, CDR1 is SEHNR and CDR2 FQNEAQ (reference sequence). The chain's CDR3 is CASSFARTGINEQFF. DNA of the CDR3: TGTGCCAGCAGCTTTGCCCGTACAGGTATCAATGAGCAGTTCTTC.

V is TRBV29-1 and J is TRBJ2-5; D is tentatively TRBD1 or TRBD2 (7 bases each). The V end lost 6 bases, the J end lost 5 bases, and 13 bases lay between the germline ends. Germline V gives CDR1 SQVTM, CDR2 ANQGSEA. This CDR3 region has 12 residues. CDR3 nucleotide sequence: TGCAGCGTGTACAGGGGAGGGGAGACCCAGTACTTC. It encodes CSVYRGGETQYF. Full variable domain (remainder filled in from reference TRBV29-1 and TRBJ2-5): SAVISQKPSRDICQRGTSLTIQCQVDSQVTMMFWYRQQPGQSLTLIATANQGSEATYESGFVIDKFPISRPNLTFSTLTVSNMSPEDSSIYLCSVYRGGETQYFGPGTRLLVL.

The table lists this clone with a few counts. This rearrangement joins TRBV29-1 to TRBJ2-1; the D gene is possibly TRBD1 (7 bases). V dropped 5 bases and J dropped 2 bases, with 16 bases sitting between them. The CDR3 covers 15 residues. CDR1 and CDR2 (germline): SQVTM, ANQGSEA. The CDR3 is CSVRSDREAYNEQFF. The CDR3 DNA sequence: TGCAGCGTTCGATCAGACAGGGAGGCCTACAATGAGCAGTTCTTC.

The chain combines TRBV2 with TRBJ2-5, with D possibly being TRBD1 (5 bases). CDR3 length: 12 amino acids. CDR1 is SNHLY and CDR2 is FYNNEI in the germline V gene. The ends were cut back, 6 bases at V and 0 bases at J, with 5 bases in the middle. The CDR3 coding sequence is TGTGCCAGCAGGGACAACCAAGAGACCCAGTACTTC. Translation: CASRDNQETQYF.

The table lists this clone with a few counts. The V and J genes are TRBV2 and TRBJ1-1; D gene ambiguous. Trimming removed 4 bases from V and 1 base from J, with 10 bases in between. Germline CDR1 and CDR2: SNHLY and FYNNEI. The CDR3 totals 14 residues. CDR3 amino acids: CASSAEGRNTEAFF. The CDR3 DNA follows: TGTGCCAGCAGTGCGGAGGGCAGGAACACTGAAGCTTTCTTT.

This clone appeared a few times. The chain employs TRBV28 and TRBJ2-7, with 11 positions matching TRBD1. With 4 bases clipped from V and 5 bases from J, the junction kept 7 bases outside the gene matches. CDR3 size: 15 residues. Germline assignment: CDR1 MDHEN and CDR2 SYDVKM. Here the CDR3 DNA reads TGTGCCAGCAGTTCACCCGGACAGGGGGCGAACGAGCAGTACTTC. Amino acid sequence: CASSSPGQGANEQYF. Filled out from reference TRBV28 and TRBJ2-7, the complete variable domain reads DVKVTQSSRYLVKRTGEKVFLECVQDMDHENMFWYRQDPGLGLRLIYFSYDVKMKEKGDIPEGYSVSREKKERFSLILESASTNQTSMYLCASSSPGQGANEQYFGPGTRLTVT.

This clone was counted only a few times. The DNA for the CDR3 is TGTGCCAGCAGCTTAGACAGGGCGTCCGGCTACACCTTC. Translating gives CASSLDRASGYTF. The chain combines TRBV7-2 with TRBJ1-2, with a weak D call TRBD1 (6 bases). V lost 1 base and J 8 bases, leaving 11 bases between the germline ends. Germline V lookup: CDR1 SGHTA, CDR2 FQGNSA. The CDR3 is 13 amino acids.

Here the CDR3 reads CASSLLRDRGSTDTQYF. The CDR3 coding sequence is TGCGCCAGCAGCTTGCTCCGGGACAGGGGTAGCACAGATACGCAGTATTTT. The rearrangement joins TRBV5-1 to TRBJ2-3; 10 positions agree with TRBD1. V gave up 1 base and J gave up 0 bases; unmatched junction bases: 5. There are 17 residues in the CDR3. Looked up from germline, CDR1 is SGHRS and CDR2 is YFSETQ.